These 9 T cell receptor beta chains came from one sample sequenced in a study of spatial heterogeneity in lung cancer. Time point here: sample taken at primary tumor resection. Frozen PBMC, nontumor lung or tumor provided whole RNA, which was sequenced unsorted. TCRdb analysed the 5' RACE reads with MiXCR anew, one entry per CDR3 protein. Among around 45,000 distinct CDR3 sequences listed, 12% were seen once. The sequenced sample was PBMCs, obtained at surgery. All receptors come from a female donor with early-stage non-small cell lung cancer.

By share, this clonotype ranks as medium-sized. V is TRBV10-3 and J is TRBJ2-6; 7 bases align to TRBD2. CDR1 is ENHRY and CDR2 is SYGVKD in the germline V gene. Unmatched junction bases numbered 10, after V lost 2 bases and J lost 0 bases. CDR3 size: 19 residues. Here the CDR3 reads CAISEPPLWGGSGANVLTF. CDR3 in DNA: TGTGCCATCAGTGAGCCGCCCCTCTGGGGGGGCTCTGGGGCCAACGTCCTGACTTTC.

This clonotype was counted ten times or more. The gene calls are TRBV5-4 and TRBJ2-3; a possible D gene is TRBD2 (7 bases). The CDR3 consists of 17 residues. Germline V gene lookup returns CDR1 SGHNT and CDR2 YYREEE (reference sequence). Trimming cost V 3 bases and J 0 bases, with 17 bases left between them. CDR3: CASSSPLRGGSTDTQYF. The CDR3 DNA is TGTGCCAGCAGCTCACCCCTGAGGGGGGGAAGCACAGATACGCAGTATTTT.

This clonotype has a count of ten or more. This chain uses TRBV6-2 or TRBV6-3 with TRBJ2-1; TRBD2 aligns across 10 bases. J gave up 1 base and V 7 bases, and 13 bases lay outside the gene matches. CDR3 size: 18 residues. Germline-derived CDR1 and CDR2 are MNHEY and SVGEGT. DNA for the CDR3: TGTGCCAGCACCCCCGGGCTAGCGGGGGTGCGTTCCTACAATGAGCAGTTCTTC. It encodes CASTPGLAGVRSYNEQFF.

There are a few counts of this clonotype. The CDR3 DNA follows: TGCGCCAGCAGCCCTAGCGGGAGTGAGCAGTTCTTC. It is translated as CASSPSGSEQFF. The rearrangement links TRBV5-1 to TRBJ2-1, with TRBD2 identical over 10 bases. Germline CDR1 and CDR2: SGHRS and YFSETQ. With 4 bases clipped from V and 9 bases from J, the junction kept 1 base outside the gene matches. The CDR3 length is 12 residues.

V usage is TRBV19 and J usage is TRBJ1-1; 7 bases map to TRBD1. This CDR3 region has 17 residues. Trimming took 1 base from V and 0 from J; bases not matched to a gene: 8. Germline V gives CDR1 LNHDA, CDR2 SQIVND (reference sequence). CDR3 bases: TGTGCCAGTAGTATAGGGGGCAGGGGGAACATGAACACTGAAGCTTTCTTT. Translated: CASSIGGRGNMNTEAFF.

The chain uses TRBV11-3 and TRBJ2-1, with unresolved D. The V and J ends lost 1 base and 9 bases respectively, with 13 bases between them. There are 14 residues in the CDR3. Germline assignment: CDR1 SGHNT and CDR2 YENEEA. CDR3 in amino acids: CASSLGLVGGEQFF. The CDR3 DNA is TGTGCCAGCAGCTTAGGGCTTGTTGGTGGTGAGCAGTTCTTC.

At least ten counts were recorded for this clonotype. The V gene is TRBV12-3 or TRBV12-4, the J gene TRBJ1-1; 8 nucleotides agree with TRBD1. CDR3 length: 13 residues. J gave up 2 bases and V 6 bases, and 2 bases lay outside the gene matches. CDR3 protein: CASRAGGNTEAFF. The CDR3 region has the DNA TGTGCCAGCAGGGCAGGGGGCAACACTGAAGCTTTCTTT.

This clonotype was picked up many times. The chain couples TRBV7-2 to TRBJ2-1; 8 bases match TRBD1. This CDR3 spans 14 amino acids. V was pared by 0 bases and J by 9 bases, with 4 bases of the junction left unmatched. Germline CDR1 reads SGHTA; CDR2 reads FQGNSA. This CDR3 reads CASSLAQGAREQFF. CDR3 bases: TGTGCCAGCAGCTTAGCTCAGGGGGCGCGTGAGCAGTTCTTC.

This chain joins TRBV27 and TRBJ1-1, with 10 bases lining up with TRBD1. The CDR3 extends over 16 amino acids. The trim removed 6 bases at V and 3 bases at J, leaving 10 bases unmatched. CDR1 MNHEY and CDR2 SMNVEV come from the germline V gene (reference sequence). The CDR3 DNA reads TGTGCCAGCAGGACGGGGGACAGGGGCGGGGACACTGAAGCTTTCTTT. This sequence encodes CASRTGDRGGDTEAFF.